This T cell receptor beta chain was sequenced for a study of shared clonotypes between healthy human individuals. The repertoire was sequenced with immunoSEQ multiplex PCR; TCRdb's copy has only in-frame clones and lacks some. The sample has about 650,000 clones; nearly 97% are singletons. CD45RO negativity and positive selection for CCR7 defined naive CD8 cells, a population that excluded terminally differentiated effector memory CD45RA+ cells. Each sample came from a Caucasian adult donor living in Nashville, Tennessee. Study results and caveats: Sequencing depth was predicted to influence how clonotypes are shared among donors. Only blood underwent sampling, and tissue repertoires likely differ.

Germline V gives CDR1 SGHTS, CDR2 YDEGEE. The CDR3 length is 15 residues. The ends were cut back, 4 bases at V and 0 bases at J, with 11 bases in the middle. Regarding this clone: Its antigen is undetermined.

This TCR came from a woman under 40 in good health. The specimen was naive CD8+ T cells sorted from blood. The V gene is TRBV5-8, the J gene TRBJ1-3; D remains unclear. The CDR3 DNA reads TGTGCCAGCAGCGCAGGTCCCTTCTCTGGAAACACCATATATTTT. This translates into CASSAGPFSGNTIYF.